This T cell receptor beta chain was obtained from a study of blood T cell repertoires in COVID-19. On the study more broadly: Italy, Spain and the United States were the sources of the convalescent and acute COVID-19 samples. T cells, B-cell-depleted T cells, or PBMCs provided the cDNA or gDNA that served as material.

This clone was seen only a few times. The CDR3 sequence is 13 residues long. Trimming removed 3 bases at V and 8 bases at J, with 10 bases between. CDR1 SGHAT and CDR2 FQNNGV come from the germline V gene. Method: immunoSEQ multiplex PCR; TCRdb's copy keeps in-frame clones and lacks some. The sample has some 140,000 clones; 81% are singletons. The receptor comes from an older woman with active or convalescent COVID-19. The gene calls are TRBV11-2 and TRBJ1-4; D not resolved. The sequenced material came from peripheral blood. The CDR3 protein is CASSFAEEEKLFF. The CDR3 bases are TGTGCCAGCAGCTTTGCGGAAGAGGAAAAACTGTTTTTT.